What follows is one TCR beta chain and its context. As yet, its antigen is unknown. This entry comes from a study of beta chain features in type 1 diabetes. Study-level results: PCR could preferentially amplify shorter templates, alike in patients and controls.

Reverse transcribing all isolated RNA meant expressed TCRB transcripts were sequenced. Naive, central memory and regulatory T cell samples produced a mean of approximately 3.5 million reads. This table comes from immunoSEQ multiplex PCR, and its TCRdb copy is limited to in-frame clones, with some not included. Of approximately 470,000 clones in the sample, around 28% were seen once. V lost 4 bases and J lost 6; bases outside the gene matches: 8. The CDR3 length is 15 residues. In germline, CDR1 is KGHSH, CDR2 LQKENI. Heparinised blood was drawn once per donor, averaging around 120 mL. The source is a young man in good health. The sequenced sample consisted of naive CD4+ T cells from blood. The rearrangement joins TRBV18 to TRBJ2-3; 9 nucleotides agree with TRBD1. CDR3 residues: CASSRERTGVDTQYF. DNA for the CDR3: TGTGCCAGCTCACGTGAGAGGACAGGGGTGGATACGCAGTATTTT.